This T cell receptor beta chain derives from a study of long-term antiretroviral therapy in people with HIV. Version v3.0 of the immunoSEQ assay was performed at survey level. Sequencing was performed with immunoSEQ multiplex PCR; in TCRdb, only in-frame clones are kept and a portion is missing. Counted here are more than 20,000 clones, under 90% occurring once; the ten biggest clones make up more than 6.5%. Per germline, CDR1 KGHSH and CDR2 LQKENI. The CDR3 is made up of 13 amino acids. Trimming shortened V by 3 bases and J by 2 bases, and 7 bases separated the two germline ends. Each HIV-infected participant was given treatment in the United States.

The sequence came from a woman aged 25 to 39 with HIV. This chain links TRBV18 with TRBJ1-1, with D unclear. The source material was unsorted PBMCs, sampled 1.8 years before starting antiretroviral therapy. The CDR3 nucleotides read TGTGCCAGCTCACCGAACAGCAACACTGAAGCTTTCTTT. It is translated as CASSPNSNTEAFF.